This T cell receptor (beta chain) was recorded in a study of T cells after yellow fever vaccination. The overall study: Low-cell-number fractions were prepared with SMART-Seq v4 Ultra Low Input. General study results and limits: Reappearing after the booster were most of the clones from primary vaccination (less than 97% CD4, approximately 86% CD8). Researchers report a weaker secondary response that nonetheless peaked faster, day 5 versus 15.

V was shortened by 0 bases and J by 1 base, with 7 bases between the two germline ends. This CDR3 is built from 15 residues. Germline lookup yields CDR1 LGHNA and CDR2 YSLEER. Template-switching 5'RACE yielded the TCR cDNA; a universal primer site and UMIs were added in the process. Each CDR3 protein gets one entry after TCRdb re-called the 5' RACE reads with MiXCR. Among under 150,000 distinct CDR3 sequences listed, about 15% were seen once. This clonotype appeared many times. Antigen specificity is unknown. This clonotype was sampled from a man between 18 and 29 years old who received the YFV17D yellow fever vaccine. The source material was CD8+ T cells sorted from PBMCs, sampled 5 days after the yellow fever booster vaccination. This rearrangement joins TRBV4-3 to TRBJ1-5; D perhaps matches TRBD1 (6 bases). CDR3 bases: TGCGCCAGCAGCCAAGATAGGGGGAGCAATCAGCCCCAGCATTTT. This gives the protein CASSQDRGSNQPQHF.